Sequencing of this T cell receptor beta chain was carried out in a study of blood T cell repertoires in COVID-19. Study overall: Sources were T cells, B-cell-depleted T cells, or PBMCs; the material itself was cDNA or gDNA.

Original data processing: Scientists estimated how many nucleated cells there were by amplifying reference gene primers. The repertoire was sequenced with immunoSEQ multiplex PCR; TCRdb's copy has only in-frame clones and lacks some. That table gives V, J and clone size, and the DNA gave D and trimming. The sample carries about 250,000 clones, about 85% recorded once. The CDR3 totals 15 residues. Germline CDR1 is MNHEY and CDR2 is SVGAGI. Trimming cost V 2 bases and J 6 bases, with 11 bases left between them. The sequencing input was peripheral blood. The source is a man younger than 35 with active or convalescent COVID-19. This chain uses TRBV6-5 with TRBJ1-6; D possibly corresponds to TRBD1 (5 bases). The CDR3 here is CASSYIQGGNSPLHF. For the CDR3, the DNA is TGTGCCAGCAGTTACATCCAGGGAGGTAATTCACCCCTCCACTTT.